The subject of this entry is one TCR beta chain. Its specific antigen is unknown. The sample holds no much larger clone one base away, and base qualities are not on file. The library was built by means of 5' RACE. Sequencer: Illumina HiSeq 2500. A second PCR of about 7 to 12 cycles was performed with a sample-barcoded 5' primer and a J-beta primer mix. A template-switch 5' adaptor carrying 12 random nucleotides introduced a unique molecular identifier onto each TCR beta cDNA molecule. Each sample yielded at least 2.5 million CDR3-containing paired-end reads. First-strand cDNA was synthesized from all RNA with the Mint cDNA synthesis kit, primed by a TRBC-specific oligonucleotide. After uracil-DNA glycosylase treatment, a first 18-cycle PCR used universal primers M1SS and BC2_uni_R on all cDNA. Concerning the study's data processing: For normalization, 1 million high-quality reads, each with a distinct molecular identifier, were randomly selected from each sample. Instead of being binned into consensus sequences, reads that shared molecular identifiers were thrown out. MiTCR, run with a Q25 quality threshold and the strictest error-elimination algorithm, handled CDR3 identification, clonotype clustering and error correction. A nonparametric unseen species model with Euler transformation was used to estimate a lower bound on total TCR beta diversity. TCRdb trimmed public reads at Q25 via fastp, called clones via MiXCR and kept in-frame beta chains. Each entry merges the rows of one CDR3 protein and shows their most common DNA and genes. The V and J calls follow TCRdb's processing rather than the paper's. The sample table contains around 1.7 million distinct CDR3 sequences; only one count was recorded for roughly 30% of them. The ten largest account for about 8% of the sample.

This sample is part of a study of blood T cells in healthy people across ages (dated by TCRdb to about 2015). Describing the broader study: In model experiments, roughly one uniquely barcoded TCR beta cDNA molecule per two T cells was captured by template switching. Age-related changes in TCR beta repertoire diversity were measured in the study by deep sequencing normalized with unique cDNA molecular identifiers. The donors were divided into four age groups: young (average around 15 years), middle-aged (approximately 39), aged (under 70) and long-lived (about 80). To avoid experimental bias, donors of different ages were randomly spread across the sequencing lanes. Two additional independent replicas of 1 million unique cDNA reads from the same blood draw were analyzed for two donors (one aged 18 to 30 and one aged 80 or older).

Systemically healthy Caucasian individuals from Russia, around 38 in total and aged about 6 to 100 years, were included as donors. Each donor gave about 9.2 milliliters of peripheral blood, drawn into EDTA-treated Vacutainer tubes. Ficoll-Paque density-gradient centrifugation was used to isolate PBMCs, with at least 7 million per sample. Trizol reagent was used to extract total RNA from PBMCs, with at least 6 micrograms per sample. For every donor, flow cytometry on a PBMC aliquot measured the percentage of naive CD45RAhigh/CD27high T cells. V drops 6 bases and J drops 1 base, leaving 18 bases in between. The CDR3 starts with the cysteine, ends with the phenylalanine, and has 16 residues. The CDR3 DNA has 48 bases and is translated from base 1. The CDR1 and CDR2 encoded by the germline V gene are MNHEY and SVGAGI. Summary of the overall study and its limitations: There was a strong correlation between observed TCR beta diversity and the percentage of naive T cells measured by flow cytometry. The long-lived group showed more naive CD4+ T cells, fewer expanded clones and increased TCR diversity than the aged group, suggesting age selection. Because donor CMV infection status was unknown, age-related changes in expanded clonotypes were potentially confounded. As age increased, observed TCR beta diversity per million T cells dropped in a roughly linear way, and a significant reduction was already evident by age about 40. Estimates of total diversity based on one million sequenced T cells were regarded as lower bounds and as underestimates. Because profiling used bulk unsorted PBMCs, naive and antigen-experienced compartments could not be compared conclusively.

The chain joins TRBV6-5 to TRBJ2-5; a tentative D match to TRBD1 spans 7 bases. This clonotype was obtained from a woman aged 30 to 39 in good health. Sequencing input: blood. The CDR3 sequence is CASSLGGGDSQETQYF. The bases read TGTGCCAGCAGCTTGGGGGGCGGGGACAGCCAAGAGACCCAGTACTTC.